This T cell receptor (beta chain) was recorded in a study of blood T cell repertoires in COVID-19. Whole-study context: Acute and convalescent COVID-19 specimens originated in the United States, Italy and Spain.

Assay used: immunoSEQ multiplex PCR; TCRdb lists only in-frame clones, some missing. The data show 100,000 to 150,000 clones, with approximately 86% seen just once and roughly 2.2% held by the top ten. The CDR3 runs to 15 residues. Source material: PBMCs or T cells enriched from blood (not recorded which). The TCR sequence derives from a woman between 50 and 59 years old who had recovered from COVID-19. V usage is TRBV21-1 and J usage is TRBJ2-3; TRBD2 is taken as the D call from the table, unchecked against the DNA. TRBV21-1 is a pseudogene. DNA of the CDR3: TGTGCCAGCAGGAAGATAGCGGGGCTCACAGATACGCAGTATTTT. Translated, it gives CASRKIAGLTDTQYF.